This TCR beta chain is drawn from a study of sequential checkpoint blockade in melanoma. For the study at large: Matched biopsies came pretreatment and at week 13 for about 24 patients. Whole-study findings and limits: About 30 times likelier clinical benefit followed increased tumor T-cell fraction and clonality. Mutational load did not correlate with tumor T-cell fraction or clonality. In arm A, pretreatment tumor clonality was associated with response.

With regard to this clone: Antigen: not known.

Generated by immunoSEQ multiplex PCR, the TCRdb table keeps only in-frame clones and is missing some. The sample has under 7,000 clones, roughly a fifth seen once. The CDR3 has 13 residues. Trimming took 8 bases from V and 5 from J, leaving 13 bases between them. Per the germline V gene, CDR1 is WSHSY and CDR2 is SAAADI. Treatment of the sample: randomized to nivolumab then ipilimumab (arm A) or the reverse (arm B). The chain uses TRBV10-2 and TRBJ1-5, with no clear D. The source is a human donor with melanoma. This specimen consisted of tumor tissue (inferred from file names), obtained from a patient given nivolumab and ipilimumab in sequence. The CDR3 region has the DNA TGCGCCAGCGAGGGCCCCGGGGATCAGCCCCAGCATTTT. As protein: CASEGPGDQPQHF.